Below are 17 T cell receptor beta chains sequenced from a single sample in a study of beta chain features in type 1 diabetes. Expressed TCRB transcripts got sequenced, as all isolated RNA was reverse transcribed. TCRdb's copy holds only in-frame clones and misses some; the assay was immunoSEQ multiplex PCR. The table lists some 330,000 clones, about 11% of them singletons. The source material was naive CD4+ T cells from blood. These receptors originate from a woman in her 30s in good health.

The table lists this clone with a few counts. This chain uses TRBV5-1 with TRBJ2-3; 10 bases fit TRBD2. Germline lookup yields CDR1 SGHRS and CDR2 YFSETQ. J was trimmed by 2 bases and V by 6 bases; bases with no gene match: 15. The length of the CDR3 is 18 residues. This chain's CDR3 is CASTTADQGLADTDTQYF. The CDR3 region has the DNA TGCGCCAGCACCACCGCAGATCAAGGACTAGCGGACACAGATACGCAGTATTTT. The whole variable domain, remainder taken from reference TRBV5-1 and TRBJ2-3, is KAGVTQTPRYLIKTRGQQVTLSCSPISGHRSVSWYQQTPGQGLQFLFEYFSETQRNKGNFPGRFSGRQFSNSRSEMNVSTLELGDSALYLCASTTADQGLADTDTQYFGPGTRLTVL.

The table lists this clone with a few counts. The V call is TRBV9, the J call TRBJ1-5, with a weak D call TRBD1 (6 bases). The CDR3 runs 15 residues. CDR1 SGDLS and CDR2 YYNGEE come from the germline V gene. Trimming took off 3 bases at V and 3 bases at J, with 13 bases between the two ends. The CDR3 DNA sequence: TGTGCCAGCAGCGGCTCAGGGGCCCTCAATCAGCCCCAGCATTTT. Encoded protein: CASSGSGALNQPQHF.

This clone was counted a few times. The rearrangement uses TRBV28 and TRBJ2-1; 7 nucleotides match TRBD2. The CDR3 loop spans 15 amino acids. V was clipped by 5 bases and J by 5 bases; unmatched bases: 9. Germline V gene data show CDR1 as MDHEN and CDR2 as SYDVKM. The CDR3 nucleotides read TGTGCCAGCAGTCTCAGCGGGATTTTGAACAATGAGCAGTTCTTC. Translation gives CASSLSGILNNEQFF.

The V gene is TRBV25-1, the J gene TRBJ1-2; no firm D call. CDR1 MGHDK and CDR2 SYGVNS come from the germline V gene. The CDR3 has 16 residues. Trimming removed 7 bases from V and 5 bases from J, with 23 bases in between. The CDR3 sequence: CASKEAGRELDYGYTF. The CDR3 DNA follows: TGTGCCAGCAAAGAAGCCGGGAGGGAACTCGATTATGGCTACACCTTC.

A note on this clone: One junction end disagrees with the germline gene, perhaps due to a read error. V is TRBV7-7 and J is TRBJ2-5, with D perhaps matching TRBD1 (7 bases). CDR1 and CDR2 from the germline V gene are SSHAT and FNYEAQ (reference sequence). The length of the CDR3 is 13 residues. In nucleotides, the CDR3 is TGTGCTAGCAGCCGGGGGACAGAACAGACCCAGTACTTC. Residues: CASSRGTEQTQYF.

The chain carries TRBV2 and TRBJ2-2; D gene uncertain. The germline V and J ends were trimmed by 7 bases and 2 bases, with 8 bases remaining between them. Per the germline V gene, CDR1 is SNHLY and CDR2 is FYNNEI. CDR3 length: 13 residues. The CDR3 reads CASTGLNTGELFF. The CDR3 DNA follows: TGTGCCAGCACAGGCCTTAACACCGGGGAGCTGTTTTTT.

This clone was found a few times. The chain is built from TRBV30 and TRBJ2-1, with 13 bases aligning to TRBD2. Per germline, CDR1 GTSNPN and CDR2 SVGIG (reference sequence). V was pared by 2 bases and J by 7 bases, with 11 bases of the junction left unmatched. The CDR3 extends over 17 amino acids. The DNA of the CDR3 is TGTGCCTGGAGTCCCGCCCGACTAGCGGGAGGTGCGAATGAGCAGTTCTTC. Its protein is CAWSPARLAGGANEQFF.

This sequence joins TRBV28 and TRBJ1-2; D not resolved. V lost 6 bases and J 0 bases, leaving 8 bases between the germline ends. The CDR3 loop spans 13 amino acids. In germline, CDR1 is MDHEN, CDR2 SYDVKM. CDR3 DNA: TGTGCCAGCAGCTCCGACTCTAACTATGGCTACACCTTC. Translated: CASSSDSNYGYTF.

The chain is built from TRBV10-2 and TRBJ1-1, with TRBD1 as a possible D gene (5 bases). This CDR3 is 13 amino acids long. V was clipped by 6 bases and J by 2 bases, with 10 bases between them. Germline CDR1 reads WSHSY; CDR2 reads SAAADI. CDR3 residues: CASRATVNTEAFF. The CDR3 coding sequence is TGCGCCAGCAGGGCGACAGTAAACACTGAAGCTTTCTTT.

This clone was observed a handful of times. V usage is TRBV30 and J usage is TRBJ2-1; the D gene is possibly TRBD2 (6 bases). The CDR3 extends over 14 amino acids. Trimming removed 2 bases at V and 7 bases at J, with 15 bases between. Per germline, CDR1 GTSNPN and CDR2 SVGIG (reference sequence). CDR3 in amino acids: CAWSSSGAGNEQFF. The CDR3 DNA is TGTGCCTGGAGTAGTTCCGGAGCGGGTAATGAGCAGTTCTTC.

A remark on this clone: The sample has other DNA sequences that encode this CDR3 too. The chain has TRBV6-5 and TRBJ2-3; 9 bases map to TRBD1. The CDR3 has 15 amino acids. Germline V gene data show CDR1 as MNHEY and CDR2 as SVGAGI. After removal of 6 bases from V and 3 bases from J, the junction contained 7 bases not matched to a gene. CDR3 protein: CASSSPGQGTDTQYF. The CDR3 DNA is TGTGCCAGCAGCTCTCCGGGACAGGGTACAGATACGCAGTATTTT.

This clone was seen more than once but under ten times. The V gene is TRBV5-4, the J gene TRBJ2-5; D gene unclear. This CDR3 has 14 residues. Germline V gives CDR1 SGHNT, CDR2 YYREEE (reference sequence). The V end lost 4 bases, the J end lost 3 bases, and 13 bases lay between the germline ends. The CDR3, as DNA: TGTGCCAGCAGCGTACGAATAGCTAAAGAGACCCAGTACTTC. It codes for CASSVRIAKETQYF.

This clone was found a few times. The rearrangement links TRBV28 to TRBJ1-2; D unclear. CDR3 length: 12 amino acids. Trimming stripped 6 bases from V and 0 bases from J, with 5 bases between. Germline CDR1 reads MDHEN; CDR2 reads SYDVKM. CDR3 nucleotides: TGTGCCAGCAGATTTACTAACTATGGCTACACCTTC. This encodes CASRFTNYGYTF.

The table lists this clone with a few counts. The CDR3 DNA follows: TGTGCCAGCAGTCCCCCCGCAGGGGACGGGGAGACCCAGTACTTC. Its protein product is CASSPPAGDGETQYF. The chain is built from TRBV6-6 and TRBJ2-5; the D gene is possibly TRBD1 (6 bases). This CDR3 is built from 15 residues. Trimming took off 5 bases at V and 5 bases at J, with 18 bases between the two ends. The germline gives CDR1 MNHNY, CDR2 SVGAGI (reference sequence).

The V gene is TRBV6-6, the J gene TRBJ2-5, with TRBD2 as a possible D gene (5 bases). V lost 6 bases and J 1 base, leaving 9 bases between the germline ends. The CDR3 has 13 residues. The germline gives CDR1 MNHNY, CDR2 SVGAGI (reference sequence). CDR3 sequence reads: CASRQTTQETQYF. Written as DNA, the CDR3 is TGTGCCAGCAGACAGACTACCCAAGAGACCCAGTACTTC.

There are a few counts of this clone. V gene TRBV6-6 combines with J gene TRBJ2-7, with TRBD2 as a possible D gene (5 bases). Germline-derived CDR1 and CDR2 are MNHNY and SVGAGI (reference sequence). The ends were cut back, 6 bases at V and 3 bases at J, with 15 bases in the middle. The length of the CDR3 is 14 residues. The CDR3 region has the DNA TGTGCCAGCAGACCGGACTTTCCGGGCTACGAGCAGTACTTC. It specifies CASRPDFPGYEQYF.

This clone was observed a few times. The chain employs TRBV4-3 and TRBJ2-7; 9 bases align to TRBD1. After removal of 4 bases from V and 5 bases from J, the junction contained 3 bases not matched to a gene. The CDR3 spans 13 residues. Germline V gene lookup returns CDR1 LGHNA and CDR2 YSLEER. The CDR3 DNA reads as TGCGCCAGCAGCCCATGGACAGGGGACGAGCAGTACTTC. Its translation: CASSPWTGDEQYF.